The clone carrying this T cell receptor (beta chain) has a count of ten or more. The antigen is unknown. This sample was included in a study of Graves' ophthalmopathy and Graves' hyperthyroidism. Study conclusions and caveats: Ophthalmopathy progression prediction by the model yielded a sensitivity of 60% to 71% and a specificity of around 72%.

Amplified TCR beta CDR3 regions were obtained using RNA transcripts as template. HTBI primers were used in a first-round RT-PCR, which preceded a second-round multiplex PCR. From the multiplex PCR reads, TCRdb called clonotypes with MiXCR, one entry per CDR3 protein. The table lists about 660,000 distinct CDR3 sequences, approximately 39% of them singletons. This receptor was identified in an adult man with Graves' ophthalmopathy. Sequenced input: peripheral blood.

The CDR3 is CASSITGGDQPQHF. Written as DNA, the CDR3 is TGTGCCAGTAGTATAACAGGGGGCGATCAGCCCCAGCATTTT. The rearrangement joins TRBV19 to TRBJ1-5, with 9 bases fitting TRBD1. The CDR3 extends over 14 amino acids. V trimming: 2 bases; J trimming: 5 bases; junction bases outside the gene matches: 1. Germline loops: CDR1 LNHDA, CDR2 SQIVND (reference sequence). Filled out from reference TRBV19 and TRBJ1-5, the complete variable domain reads DGGITQSPKYLFRKEGQNVTLSCEQNLNHDAMYWYRQDPGQGLRLIYYSQIVNDFQKGDIAEGYSVSREKKESFPLTVTSAQKNPTAFYLCASSITGGDQPQHFGDGTRLSIL.